The clone carrying this TCR beta chain was picked up one time. The sample's treatment: oral pan-JAK inhibitor, 5-10 mg twice daily. This specimen comes from a study of CD8+ T cells in alopecia areata. Study-wide background: Twice a day, 5 to 10 mg of oral tofacitinib was administered to treated patients.

Germline lookup yields CDR1 SNHLY and CDR2 FYNNEI. The CDR3 runs 14 residues. The trim removed 5 bases at V and 4 bases at J, leaving 3 bases unmatched. Sequencing relied on a cDNA template that was reverse transcribed from extracted RNA. Measured with immunoSEQ multiplex PCR; TCRdb has only the in-frame clones, and not every one. The table shows over 100,000 clones, with 53% occurring only once. The sequences come from CD4+ T cells sorted from blood, collected at week 4, from a patient treated with tofacitinib. The V and J genes are TRBV2 and TRBJ2-7; 12 bases map to TRBD1. This TCR was recovered from a human donor with alopecia areata. The CDR3 sequence: CASSSGQGAYEQYF. CDR3 nucleotide sequence: TGTGCCAGCAGTTCGGGACAGGGGGCATACGAGCAGTACTTC.